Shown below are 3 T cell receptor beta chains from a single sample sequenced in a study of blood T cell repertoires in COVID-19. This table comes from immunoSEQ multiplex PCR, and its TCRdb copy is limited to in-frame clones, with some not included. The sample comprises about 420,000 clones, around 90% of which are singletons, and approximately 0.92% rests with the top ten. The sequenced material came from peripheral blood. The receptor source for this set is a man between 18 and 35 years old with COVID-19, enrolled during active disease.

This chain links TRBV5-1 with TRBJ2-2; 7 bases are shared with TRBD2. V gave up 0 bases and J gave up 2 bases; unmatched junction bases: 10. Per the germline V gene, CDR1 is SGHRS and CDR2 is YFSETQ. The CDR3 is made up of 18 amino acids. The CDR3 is CASSLGITASGNTGELFF. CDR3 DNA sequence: TGCGCCAGCAGCTTGGGCATTACCGCTAGCGGCAACACCGGGGAGCTGTTTTTT.

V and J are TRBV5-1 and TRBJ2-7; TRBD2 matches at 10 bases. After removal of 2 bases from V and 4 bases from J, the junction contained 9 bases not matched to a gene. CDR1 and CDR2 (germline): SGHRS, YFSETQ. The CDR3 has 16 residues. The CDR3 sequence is CASSLQTSGKGYEQYF. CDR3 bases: TGCGCCAGCAGCTTACAAACTAGCGGGAAGGGGTACGAGCAGTACTTC. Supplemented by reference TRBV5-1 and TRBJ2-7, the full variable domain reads KAGVTQTPRYLIKTRGQQVTLSCSPISGHRSVSWYQQTPGQGLQFLFEYFSETQRNKGNFPGRFSGRQFSNSRSEMNVSTLELGDSALYLCASSLQTSGKGYEQYFGPGTRLTVT.

The CDR3 spells CASTRTGRSPLHF. The CDR3, as DNA: TGTGCCAGCACGAGGACAGGGAGATCACCCCTCCACTTT. The V call is TRBV6-5, the J call TRBJ1-6; 8 bases line up with TRBD1. Looked up from germline, CDR1 is MNHEY and CDR2 is SVGAGI. The ends lost 7 bases at V and 10 bases at J; junction bases unmatched: 6. This CDR3 has 13 residues.